This passage covers 26 T cell receptor beta chains from one sample sequenced in a study of beta chain features in type 1 diabetes. Broader study findings: In every one of the four CD4+ subsets, TCRB CDR3s were moderately but significantly shorter in Type 1 diabetes patients.

For these TCRs, the target antigens are not known. Sequenced material consisted of expressed TCRB transcripts (all of the isolated RNA was reverse transcribed). Generated by immunoSEQ multiplex PCR, the TCRdb table keeps only in-frame clones and is missing some. The sample contains more than 250,000 clones, about 15% of which appear only once. Material for sequencing was naive CD4+ T cells from blood. These receptors all stem from a man aged 18 to 29 with type 1 diabetes.

This clone was seen more than once but under ten times. The rearrangement uses TRBV7-9 and TRBJ2-4; 8 positions agree with TRBD2. V gave up 1 base and J gave up 7 bases; unmatched junction bases: 3. The length of the CDR3 is 14 residues. Germline V gene lookup returns CDR1 SEHNR and CDR2 FQNEAQ (reference sequence). DNA of the CDR3: TGTGCCAGCAGCTTAGTCGGGGGGGCCAACATTCAGTACTTC. The encoded protein is CASSLVGGANIQYF. The full variable domain, in which reference TRBV7-9 and TRBJ2-4 provide the parts outside the CDR3, is DTGVSQNPRHKITKRGQNVTFRCDPISEHNRLYWYRQTLGQGPEFLTYFQNEAQLEKSRLLSDRFSAERPKGSFSTLEIQRTEQGDSAMYLCASSLVGGANIQYFGAGTRLSVL.

V is TRBV5-1 and J is TRBJ2-3; D remains unclear. Germline V gene sequence: CDR1 SGHRS, CDR2 YFSETQ. The V end lost 0 bases, the J end lost 14 bases, and 10 bases lay between the germline ends. There are 11 residues in the CDR3. CDR3 sequence: CASSLDAVVYF. The CDR3 coding sequence is TGCGCCAGCAGCTTGGATGCAGTTGTGTATTTT.

The CDR3 DNA sequence: TGTGCCAGCAGCTGGTTCGGGGGTAGCTCCTACAATGAGCAGTTCTTC. Translation: CASSWFGGSSYNEQFF. The V gene is TRBV7-2, the J gene TRBJ2-1, with D perhaps TRBD2 (6 bases). CDR1 is SGHTA, CDR2 FQGNSA, per germline. The ends were cut back, 4 bases at V and 0 bases at J, with 13 bases in the middle. This CDR3 spans 16 amino acids.

This clone has only a few counts. This rearrangement joins TRBV4-2 to TRBJ1-1, with D tentatively TRBD1 (5 bases). The CDR3 totals 15 residues. Trimming removed 3 bases at V and 7 bases at J, with 18 bases between. Germline CDR1 LGHNA, CDR2 YNFKEQ. CDR3 nucleotide sequence: TGTGCCAGCAGCCACGGCGAGGCGGGAGGGGATGAAGCTTTCTTT. Protein sequence: CASSHGEAGGDEAFF.

This sequence joins TRBV10-1 and TRBJ1-1, with TRBD1 matching 8 bases. This CDR3 has 16 amino acids. V lost 3 bases, J lost 0 bases, and 6 bases stayed unmatched. Germline CDR1 WNHNN, CDR2 SYGVQD (reference sequence). This CDR3 is CASSERRTGMNTEAFF. For the CDR3, the DNA is TGCGCCAGCAGTGAAAGGAGGACAGGGATGAACACTGAAGCTTTCTTT.

This clone appeared a few times. This sequence joins TRBV6-5 and TRBJ2-3; 8 bases are shared with TRBD2. J gave up 2 bases and V 5 bases, and 6 bases lay outside the gene matches. The V gene's germline CDR1 is MNHEY and CDR2 SVGAGI. This CDR3 spans 15 amino acids. The CDR3 DNA sequence: TGTGCCAGCAGTACCGGACTAGCAGCCACAGATACGCAGTATTTT. Amino acids: CASSTGLAATDTQYF.

The gene calls are TRBV7-2 and TRBJ2-3; D might be TRBD1 (6 bases). CDR1 is SGHTA, CDR2 FQGNSA, per germline. This CDR3 comprises 13 residues. The V end lost 6 bases, the J end lost 2 bases, and 9 bases lay between the germline ends. The DNA of the CDR3 is TGTGCCAGCAGTCGACAGGTCACAGATACGCAGTATTTT. It specifies CASSRQVTDTQYF. Full variable domain (remainder filled in from reference TRBV7-2 and TRBJ2-3): GAGVSQSPSNKVTEKGKDVELRCDPISGHTALYWYRQSLGQGLEFLIYFQGNSAPDKSGLPSDRFSAERTGGSVSTLTIQRTQQEDSAVYLCASSRQVTDTQYFGPGTRLTVL.

The chain employs TRBV4-2 and TRBJ2-6; D not certain. The CDR3 length is 16 residues. In germline, CDR1 is LGHNA, CDR2 YNFKEQ. The germline V and J ends were trimmed by 0 bases and 1 base, with 7 bases remaining between them. CDR3 bases: TGTGCCAGCAGCCAAGAGGCGGATTCTGGGGCCAACGTCCTGACTTTC. This gives the protein CASSQEADSGANVLTF.

This clone was recorded a few times. The chain employs TRBV19 and TRBJ2-5; TRBD2 is a possible D gene (6 bases). The germline V gene has CDR1 LNHDA and CDR2 SQIVND (reference sequence). The V gene lost 5 bases and the J gene lost 7 bases, with 14 bases spanning the gap. This CDR3 has 13 residues. This chain's CDR3 is CASSRGRDGTQYF. The DNA of the CDR3 is TGTGCCAGTAGTCGTGGGCGGGATGGGACCCAGTACTTC.

This clone was seen a few times. This chain links TRBV30 with TRBJ2-1, with TRBD2 matching over 9 bases. Germline loops: CDR1 GTSNPN, CDR2 SVGIG (reference sequence). V trimming: 3 bases; J trimming: 8 bases; junction bases outside the gene matches: 8. The CDR3 extends over 14 amino acids. In DNA form, the CDR3 reads TGTGCCTGGAGGGGAGCGGGGGGCCAGGATGAGCAGTTCTTC. This sequence encodes CAWRGAGGQDEQFF.

The chain employs TRBV9 and TRBJ2-7; possible D gene TRBD2, 6 bases. The germline V gene encodes CDR1 SGDLS and CDR2 YYNGEE. Trimming left V 3 bases short and J 1 base short, with 20 bases between. The CDR3 extends over 17 amino acids. Here the CDR3 DNA reads TGTGCCAGCAGCGCGGGACTCCCCGAACCATCATCCTACGAGCAGTACTTC. It translates to CASSAGLPEPSSYEQYF.

This clone appeared a few times. This chain uses TRBV7-8 with TRBJ2-7; 7 bases map to TRBD1. The length of the CDR3 is 14 residues. The V gene's germline CDR1 is SGHVS and CDR2 FQNEAQ. V was pared by 4 bases and J by 2 bases, with 5 bases of the junction left unmatched. CDR3 sequence: CASSWGQTTYEQYF. DNA for the CDR3: TGTGCCAGCAGCTGGGGACAGACTACCTACGAGCAGTACTTC.

This clone was seen a few times. This chain links TRBV25-1 with TRBJ2-5, with D tentatively TRBD1 (5 bases). Germline lookup yields CDR1 MGHDK and CDR2 SYGVNS. The CDR3 spans 15 residues. Trimming took 5 bases from V and 3 from J, leaving 16 bases between them. The CDR3 DNA reads TGTGCCAGCAGTCTTGGGCAGGGATTGGAAGAGACCCAGTACTTC. It is translated as CASSLGQGLEETQYF.

Only a few counts were recorded for this clone. The rearrangement uses TRBV5-1 and TRBJ2-1, with D perhaps matching TRBD2 (6 bases). The CDR3 runs 15 residues. Trimming took off 3 bases at V and 3 bases at J, with 13 bases between the two ends. Germline CDR1 reads SGHRS; CDR2 reads YFSETQ. CDR3 protein: CASSSSGLDYNEQFF. The CDR3, as DNA: TGCGCCAGCAGCTCGTCGGGACTGGACTACAATGAGCAGTTCTTC.

V gene TRBV28 combines with J gene TRBJ1-5; D gene unclear. Trimming stripped 6 bases from V and 4 bases from J, with 10 bases between. The germline V gene encodes CDR1 MDHEN and CDR2 SYDVKM. There are 13 residues in the CDR3. CDR3 DNA: TGTGCCAGCAGAAACTACCTGAATCAGCCCCAGCATTTT. The encoded protein is CASRNYLNQPQHF.

This clone was counted only a few times. This chain's CDR3 is CASSYSATNEKLFF. CDR3 sequence (DNA): TGTGCCAGCAGTTACTCCGCAACTAATGAAAAACTGTTTTTT. The rearrangement links TRBV6-5 to TRBJ1-4; D is unclear. V was shortened by 0 bases and J by 0 bases, with 2 bases between the two germline ends. The CDR3 is made up of 14 amino acids. Germline V lookup: CDR1 MNHEY, CDR2 SVGAGI.

This clone was counted a few times. The V gene is TRBV2, the J gene TRBJ2-2; D is possibly TRBD2 (5 bases). Germline V gene data show CDR1 as SNHLY and CDR2 as FYNNEI. CDR3 length: 15 amino acids. Trimming removed 3 bases at V and 6 bases at J, with 14 bases between. CDR3 DNA sequence: TGTGCCAGCAGTGATCATCCGGGGAGACCCGGGGAGCTGTTTTTT. Translation gives CASSDHPGRPGELFF.

This clone was found a few times. This sequence joins TRBV28 and TRBJ1-2, with unresolved D. Trimming left V 4 bases short and J 8 bases short, with 17 bases between. CDR1 and CDR2 from the germline V gene are MDHEN and SYDVKM. The CDR3 has 14 residues. CDR3 sequence reads: CASSSGPRAEGYTF. The CDR3 region has the DNA TGTGCCAGCAGTTCCGGGCCGCGGGCGGAGGGCTACACCTTC.

This clone turned up a few times. This chain uses TRBV10-3 with TRBJ2-7, with D hard to call. CDR3 length equals 14 residues. Trimming pared 1 base from V and 0 bases from J, leaving 7 bases between. Germline values: CDR1 ENHRY, CDR2 SYGVKD. The CDR3: CAISELQASYEQYF. CDR3 coding DNA: TGTGCCATCAGTGAGTTGCAGGCCTCCTACGAGCAGTACTTC.

J is TRBJ2-3 and V is TRBV11-2; the D gene is possibly TRBD2 (7 bases). The CDR3 has 16 residues. The V end was cut by 3 bases, the J end by 0 bases, with 13 bases between. Per the germline V gene, CDR1 is SGHAT and CDR2 is FQNNGV. In DNA, the CDR3 is TGTGCCAGCAGCTTGGGGGGGGCAGGGAGCACAGATACGCAGTATTTT. The encoded protein is CASSLGGAGSTDTQYF.

The chain is built from TRBV5-4 and TRBJ2-5; D gene unclear. CDR1 is SGHNT, CDR2 YYREEE, per germline (reference sequence). The CDR3 extends over 13 amino acids. Trimming took off 4 bases at V and 4 bases at J, with 11 bases between the two ends. DNA for the CDR3: TGTGCCAGCAGCGTGGCCCCGCGAGAGACCCAGTACTTC. Its translation is CASSVAPRETQYF.

This clone showed up just a few times. The chain is built from TRBV10-3 and TRBJ2-3; 11 bases are a match to TRBD2. V was clipped by 7 bases and J by 1 base; unmatched bases: 4. Germline V lookup: CDR1 ENHRY, CDR2 SYGVKD. The CDR3 is made up of 15 amino acids. The chain's CDR3 is CAITGTSGGTDTQYF. The DNA for the CDR3 is TGTGCCATCACCGGGACTAGCGGAGGCACAGATACGCAGTATTTT.

This clone occurred a few times. This rearrangement joins TRBV5-1 to TRBJ2-3; TRBD2 agrees at 12 bases. J was trimmed by 0 bases and V by 7 bases; bases with no gene match: 9. The CDR3 loop spans 17 amino acids. Germline-derived CDR1 and CDR2 are SGHRS and YFSETQ. The CDR3 DNA reads as TGCGCCAGCGGACCGGGACTAGCGGGCTATAGCACAGATACGCAGTATTTT. Its translation: CASGPGLAGYSTDTQYF.

The rearrangement links TRBV5-1 to TRBJ2-6; no clear D gene. The CDR3 runs to 17 residues. V was shortened by 0 bases and J by 0 bases, with 10 bases between the two germline ends. Germline V CDR1 and CDR2: SGHRS, YFSETQ. This CDR3 reads CASSLVAGLSGANVLTF. As DNA, the CDR3 is TGCGCCAGCAGCTTGGTGGCAGGCCTCTCTGGGGCCAACGTCCTGACTTTC.

In its sample, this clone was seen a few times. CDR3 in amino acids: CASSRSSLVDTGELFF. The CDR3 region has the DNA TGTGCCAGTAGTCGTAGTAGCCTCGTTGACACCGGGGAGCTGTTTTTT. The chain employs TRBV19 and TRBJ2-2, with no clear D. Looked up from germline, CDR1 is LNHDA and CDR2 is SQIVND (reference sequence). The CDR3 covers 16 residues. Trimming shortened V by 5 bases and J by 3 bases, and 16 bases separated the two germline ends. The whole variable domain, remainder taken from reference TRBV19 and TRBJ2-2, is DGGITQSPKYLFRKEGQNVTLSCEQNLNHDAMYWYRQDPGQGLRLIYYSQIVNDFQKGDIAEGYSVSREKKESFPLTVTSAQKNPTAFYLCASSRSSLVDTGELFFGEGSRLTVL.

The chain links TRBV7-6 to TRBJ2-1, with D perhaps matching TRBD2 (6 bases). V dropped 1 base and J dropped 5 bases, with 15 bases sitting between them. This CDR3 spans 16 amino acids. Germline CDR1 and CDR2: SGHVS and FNYEAQ. DNA of the CDR3: TGTGCCAGCAGCTTAGATTACCGGGACTCGCACAATGAGCAGTTCTTC. It is translated as CASSLDYRDSHNEQFF.